This T cell receptor beta chain was recovered during a study of T cells in Graves' hyperthyroidism and ophthalmopathy. CDR1 SGHRS and CDR2 YFSETQ come from the germline V gene. The CDR3 is 14 residues long. V shed 0 bases and J shed 8 bases, with 12 bases lying between them. The source material, RNA transcripts, was used to amplify TCR beta CDR3 regions. RT-PCR in the first round (using the HTBI primer set) targeted the TCR CDR3. TCRdb itself ran the multiplex PCR reads through MiXCR, one entry per CDR3 protein. The sample contains around 290,000 distinct CDR3 sequences, over 15% of which appear only once. This clonotype occurred a few times. Not enrolled were patients with uncontrolled infection, other autoimmune disease, pregnancy or lactation.

This sequence joins TRBV5-1 and TRBJ2-1, with D uncertain. Source material: blood. The receptor was derived from a woman aged 55-70 years with Graves' ophthalmopathy. The CDR3 region has the DNA TGCGCCAGCAGCTTGGGACAATCTAAGTATGAGCAGTTCTTC. Encoded protein: CASSLGQSKYEQFF.